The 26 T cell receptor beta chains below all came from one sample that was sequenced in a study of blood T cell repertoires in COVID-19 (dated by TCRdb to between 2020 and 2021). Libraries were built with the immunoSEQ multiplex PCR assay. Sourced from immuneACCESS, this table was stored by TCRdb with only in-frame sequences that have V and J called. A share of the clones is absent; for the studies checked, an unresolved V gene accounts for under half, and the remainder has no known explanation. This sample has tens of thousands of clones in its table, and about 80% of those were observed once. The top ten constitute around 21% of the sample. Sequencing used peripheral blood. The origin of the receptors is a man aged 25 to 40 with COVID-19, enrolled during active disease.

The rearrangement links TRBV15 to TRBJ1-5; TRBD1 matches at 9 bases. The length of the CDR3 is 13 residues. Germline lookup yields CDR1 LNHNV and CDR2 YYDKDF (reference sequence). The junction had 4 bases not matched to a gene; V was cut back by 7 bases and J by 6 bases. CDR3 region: CATKGQGGQPQHF. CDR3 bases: TGTGCCACCAAGGGACAGGGAGGTCAGCCCCAGCATTTT.

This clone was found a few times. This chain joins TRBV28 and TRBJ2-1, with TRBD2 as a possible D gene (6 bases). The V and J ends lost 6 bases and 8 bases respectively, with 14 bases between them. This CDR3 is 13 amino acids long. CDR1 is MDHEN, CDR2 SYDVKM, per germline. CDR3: CASSPTSFDEQFF. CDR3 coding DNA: TGTGCCAGCAGCCCCACTAGCTTCGATGAGCAGTTCTTC.

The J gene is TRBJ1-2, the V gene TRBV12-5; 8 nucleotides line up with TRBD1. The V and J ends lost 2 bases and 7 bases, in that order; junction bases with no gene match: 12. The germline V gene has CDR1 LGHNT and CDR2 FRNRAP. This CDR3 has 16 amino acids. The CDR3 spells CASGLNPRDRGTGYTF. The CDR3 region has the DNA TGTGCTAGTGGTTTGAACCCTCGCGACAGGGGTACTGGCTACACCTTC. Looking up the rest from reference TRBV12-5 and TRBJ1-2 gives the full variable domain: DARVTQTPRHKVTEMGQEVTMRCQPILGHNTVFWYRQTMMQGLELLAYFRNRAPLDDSGMPKDRFSAEMPDATLATLKIQPSEPRDSAVYFCASGLNPRDRGTGYTFGSGTRLTVV.

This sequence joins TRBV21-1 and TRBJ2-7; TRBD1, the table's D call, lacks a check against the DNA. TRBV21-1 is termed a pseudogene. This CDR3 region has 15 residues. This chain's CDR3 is CASSPGTALSYEQYF. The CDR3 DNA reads TGTGCCAGCAGCCCAGGGACAGCACTCTCCTACGAGCAGTACTTC.

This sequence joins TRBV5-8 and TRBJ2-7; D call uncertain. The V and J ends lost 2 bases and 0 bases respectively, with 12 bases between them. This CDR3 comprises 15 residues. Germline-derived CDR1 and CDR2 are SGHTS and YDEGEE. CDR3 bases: TGTGCCAGCAGCTTCCCCGGCGACAACTCCTACGAGCAGTACTTC. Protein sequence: CASSFPGDNSYEQYF.

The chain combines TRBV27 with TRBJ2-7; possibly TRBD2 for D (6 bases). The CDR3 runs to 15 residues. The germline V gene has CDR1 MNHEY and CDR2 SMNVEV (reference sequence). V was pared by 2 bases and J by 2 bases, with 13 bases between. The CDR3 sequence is CASSLIASEAYEQYF. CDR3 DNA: TGTGCCAGCAGTTTAATCGCTAGCGAGGCCTACGAGCAGTACTTC.

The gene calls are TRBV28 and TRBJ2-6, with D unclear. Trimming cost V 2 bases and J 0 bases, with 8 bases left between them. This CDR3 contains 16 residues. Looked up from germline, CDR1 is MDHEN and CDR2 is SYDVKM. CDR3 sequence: CASSLGGLSGANVLTF. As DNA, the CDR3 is TGTGCCAGCAGTTTAGGTGGGCTCTCTGGGGCCAACGTCCTGACTTTC. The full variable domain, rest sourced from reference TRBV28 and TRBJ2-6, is DVKVTQSSRYLVKRTGEKVFLECVQDMDHENMFWYRQDPGLGLRLIYFSYDVKMKEKGDIPEGYSVSREKKERFSLILESASTNQTSMYLCASSLGGLSGANVLTFGAGSRLTVL.

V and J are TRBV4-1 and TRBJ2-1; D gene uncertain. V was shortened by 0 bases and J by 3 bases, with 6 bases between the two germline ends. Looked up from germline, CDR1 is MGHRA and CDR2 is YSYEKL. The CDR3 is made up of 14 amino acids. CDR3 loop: CASSQDPSYNEQFF. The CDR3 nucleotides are TGCGCCAGCAGCCAAGATCCTAGCTACAATGAGCAGTTCTTC.

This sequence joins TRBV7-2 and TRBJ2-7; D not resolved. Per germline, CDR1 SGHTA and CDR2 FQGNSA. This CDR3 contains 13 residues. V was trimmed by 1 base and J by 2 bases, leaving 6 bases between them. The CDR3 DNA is TGTGCCAGCAGCTTAGATGTTACCTACGAGCAGTACTTC. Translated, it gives CASSLDVTYEQYF.

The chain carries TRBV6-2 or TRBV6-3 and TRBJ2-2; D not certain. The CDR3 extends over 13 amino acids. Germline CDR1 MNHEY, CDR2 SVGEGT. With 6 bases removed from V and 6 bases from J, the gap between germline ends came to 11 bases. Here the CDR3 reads CASSKAGAGELFF. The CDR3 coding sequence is TGTGCCAGCAGCAAAGCTGGAGCCGGGGAGCTGTTTTTT.

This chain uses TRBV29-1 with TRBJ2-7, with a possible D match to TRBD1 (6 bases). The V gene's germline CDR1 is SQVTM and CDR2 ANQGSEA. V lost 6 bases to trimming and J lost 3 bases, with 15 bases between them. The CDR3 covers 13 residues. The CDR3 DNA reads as TGCAGCGTCCGCCGGTTACAGGGCTACGAGCAGTACTTC. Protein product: CSVRRLQGYEQYF.

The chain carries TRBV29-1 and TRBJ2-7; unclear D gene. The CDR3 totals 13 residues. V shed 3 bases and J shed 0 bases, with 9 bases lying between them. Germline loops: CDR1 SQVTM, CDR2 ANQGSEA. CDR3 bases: TGCAGCGTTGAGGCCAGTAACTCCTACGAGCAGTACTTC. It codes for CSVEASNSYEQYF.

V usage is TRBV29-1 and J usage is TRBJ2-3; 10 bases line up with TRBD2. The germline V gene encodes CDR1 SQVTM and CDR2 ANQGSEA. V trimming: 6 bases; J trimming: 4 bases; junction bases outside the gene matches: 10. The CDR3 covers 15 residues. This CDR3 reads CSVVRAGGPPDTQYF. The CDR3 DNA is TGCAGCGTCGTAAGAGCGGGAGGGCCCCCAGATACGCAGTATTTT.

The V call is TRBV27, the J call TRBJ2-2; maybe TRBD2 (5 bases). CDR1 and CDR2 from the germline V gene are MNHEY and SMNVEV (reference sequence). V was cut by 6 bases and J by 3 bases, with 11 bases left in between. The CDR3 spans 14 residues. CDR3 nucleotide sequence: TGTGCCAGCAGAAAGAGGGTTTACACCGGGGAGCTGTTTTTT. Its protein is CASRKRVYTGELFF.

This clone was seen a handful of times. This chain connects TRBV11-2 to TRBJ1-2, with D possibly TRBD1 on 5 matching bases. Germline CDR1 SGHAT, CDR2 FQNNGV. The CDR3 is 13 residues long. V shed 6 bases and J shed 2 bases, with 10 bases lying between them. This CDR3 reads CASSLRQNYGYTF. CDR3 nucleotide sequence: TGTGCCAGCAGTCTCAGACAGAACTATGGCTACACCTTC.

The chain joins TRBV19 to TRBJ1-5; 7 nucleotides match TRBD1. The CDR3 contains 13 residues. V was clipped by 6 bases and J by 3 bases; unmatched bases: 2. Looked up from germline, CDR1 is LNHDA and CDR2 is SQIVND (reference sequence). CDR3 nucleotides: TGTGCCAGTAGCGGGACAGCCAATCAGCCCCAGCATTTT. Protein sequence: CASSGTANQPQHF.

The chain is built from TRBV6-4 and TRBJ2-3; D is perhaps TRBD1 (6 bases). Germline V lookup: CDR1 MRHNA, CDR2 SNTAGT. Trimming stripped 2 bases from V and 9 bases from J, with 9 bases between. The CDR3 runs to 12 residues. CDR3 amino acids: CASSDNRETQYF. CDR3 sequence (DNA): TGTGCCAGCAGTGACAACAGGGAGACGCAGTATTTT.

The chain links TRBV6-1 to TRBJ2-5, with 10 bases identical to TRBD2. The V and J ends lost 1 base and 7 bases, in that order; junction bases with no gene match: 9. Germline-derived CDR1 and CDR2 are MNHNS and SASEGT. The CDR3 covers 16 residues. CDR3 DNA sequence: TGTGCCAGCAGTGAAGGGTCTAGCGGGAGCCGGGTGACCCAGTACTTC. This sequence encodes CASSEGSSGSRVTQYF.

The CDR3 sequence: CASSQQGESEQYF. In DNA, the CDR3 is TGTGCCAGTAGCCAACAGGGGGAGAGCGAGCAGTACTTC. The chain recombines TRBV19 with TRBJ2-7; 8 bases agree with TRBD1. There are 13 residues in the CDR3. Germline trimming cut 6 bases from V and 6 bases from J; bases unmatched to any gene: 7. The germline V gene has CDR1 LNHDA and CDR2 SQIVND (reference sequence).

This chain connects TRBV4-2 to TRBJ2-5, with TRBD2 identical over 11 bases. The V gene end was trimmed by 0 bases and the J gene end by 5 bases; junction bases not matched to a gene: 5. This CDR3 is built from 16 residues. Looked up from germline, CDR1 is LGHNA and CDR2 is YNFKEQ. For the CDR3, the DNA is TGTGCCAGCAGCCAAGAGGGGACTAGCGGTACGGAGACCCAGTACTTC. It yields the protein CASSQEGTSGTETQYF.

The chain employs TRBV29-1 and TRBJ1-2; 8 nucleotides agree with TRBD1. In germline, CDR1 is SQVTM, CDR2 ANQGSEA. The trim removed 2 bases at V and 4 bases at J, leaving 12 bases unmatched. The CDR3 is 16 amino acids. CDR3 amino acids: CSVESSTQGAGYGYTF. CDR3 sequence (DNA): TGCAGCGTTGAATCATCGACGCAGGGGGCGGGCTATGGCTACACCTTC.

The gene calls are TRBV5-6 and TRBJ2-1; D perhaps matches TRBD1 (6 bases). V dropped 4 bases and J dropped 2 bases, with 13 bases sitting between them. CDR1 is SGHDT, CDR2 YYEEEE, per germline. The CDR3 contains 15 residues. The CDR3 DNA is TGTGCCAGCAGCCCCGGACAGAAACCCTACAATGAGCAGTTCTTC. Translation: CASSPGQKPYNEQFF.

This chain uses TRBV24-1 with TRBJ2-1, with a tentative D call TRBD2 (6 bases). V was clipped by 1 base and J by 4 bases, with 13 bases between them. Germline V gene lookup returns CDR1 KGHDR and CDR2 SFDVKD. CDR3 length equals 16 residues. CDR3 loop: CATSDFSGRGYNEQFF. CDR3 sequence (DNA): TGTGCCACCAGTGATTTTAGCGGTAGAGGTTACAATGAGCAGTTCTTC.

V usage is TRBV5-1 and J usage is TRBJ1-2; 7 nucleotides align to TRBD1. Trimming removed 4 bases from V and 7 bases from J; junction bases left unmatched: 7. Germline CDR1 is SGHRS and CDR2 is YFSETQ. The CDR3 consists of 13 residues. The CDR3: CASSQETGFGYTF. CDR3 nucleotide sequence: TGCGCCAGCAGCCAAGAGACAGGGTTTGGCTACACCTTC.

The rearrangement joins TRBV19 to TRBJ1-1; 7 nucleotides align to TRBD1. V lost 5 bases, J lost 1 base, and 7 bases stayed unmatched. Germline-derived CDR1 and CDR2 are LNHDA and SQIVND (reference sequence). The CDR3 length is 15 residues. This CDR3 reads CASSQGVLGNTEAFF. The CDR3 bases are TGTGCCAGTAGTCAGGGGGTATTGGGGAACACTGAAGCTTTCTTT. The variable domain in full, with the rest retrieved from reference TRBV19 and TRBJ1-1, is DGGITQSPKYLFRKEGQNVTLSCEQNLNHDAMYWYRQDPGQGLRLIYYSQIVNDFQKGDIAEGYSVSREKKESFPLTVTSAQKNPTAFYLCASSQGVLGNTEAFFGQGTRLTVV.

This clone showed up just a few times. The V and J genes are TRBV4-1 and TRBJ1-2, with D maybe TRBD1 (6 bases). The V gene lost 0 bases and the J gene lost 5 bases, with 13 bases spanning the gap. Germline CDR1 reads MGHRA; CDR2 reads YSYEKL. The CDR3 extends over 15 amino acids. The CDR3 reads CASSQDWPQGYGYTF. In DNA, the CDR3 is TGCGCCAGCAGCCAAGATTGGCCACAGGGTTATGGCTACACCTTC.